A selection of T cell receptor beta chains follows, all from one sample in a study of blood T cell repertoires in COVID-19. Libraries were prepared by immunoSEQ multiplex PCR; TCRdb keeps only in-frame clonotypes and omits some of them. Of around 250,000 clones listed, around 83% were seen once; the top ten hold roughly 8.8%. Sequencing used peripheral blood. These TCRs come from a man in his forties with active or convalescent COVID-19. CDR3s include the opening cysteine and the closing phenylalanine or tryptophan. Each record gives: J gene, D gene, clone size, V gene, CDR3 protein, CDR3 DNA. The D gene is left open where the match is weak. Only part of the rows carry a size: once, few, many, or a class if the clone is expanded.

TRBJ1-1,TRBD1,NA,TRBV4-3,CASSQDWGDRGNTEAFF,TGCGCCAGCAGCCAAGATTGGGGGGACAGGGGAAACACTGAAGCTTTCTTT
TRBJ1-2,TRBD1,few,TRBV30,CAWSATSTGDGYTF,TGTGCCTGGAGCGCAACCTCGACAGGGGATGGCTACACCTTC
TRBJ2-1,TRBD2,NA,TRBV11-3,CASSYRGLHNEQFF,TGTGCCAGCAGCTATCGGGGACTACACAATGAGCAGTTCTTC
TRBJ1-6,NA,NA,TRBV5-1,CASSLASGNSPLHF,TGCGCCAGCAGCTTGGCCTCGGGGAATTCACCCCTCCACTTT
TRBJ2-7,TRBD1,NA,TRBV18,CASSPATGGTQQYF,TGTGCCAGCTCACCGGCGACAGGGGGCACCCAGCAGTACTTC
TRBJ1-2,TRBD1,few,TRBV24-1,CATSGTGYHYGYTF,TGTGCCACCAGTGGGACAGGGTATCACTATGGCTACACCTTC
TRBJ1-6,NA,NA,TRBV11-3,CASSSTEQSSYNSPLHF,TGTGCCAGCAGCTCGACTGAACAAAGCTCCTATAATTCACCCCTCCACTTT
TRBJ1-6,TRBD1,NA,TRBV4-3,CASSQGTGGGSPLHF,TGCGCCAGCAGCCAAGGGACAGGAGGTGGGTCACCCCTCCACTTT
TRBJ2-7,NA,NA,TRBV3-1/TRBV3-2,CASSPGGQGWWEQYF,TGTGCCAGCAGCCCCGGTGGGCAGGGGTGGTGGGAGCAGTACTTC
TRBJ1-2,NA,NA,TRBV6-5,CASSYSGLVTF,TGTGCCAGCAGTTACTCAGGACTAGTCACCTTC
TRBJ1-1,TRBD1,once,TRBV10-3,CAISRTGSSAGTEAFF,TGTGCCATCAGTAGGACAGGGTCTTCGGCGGGCACTGAAGCTTTCTTT
TRBJ2-1,TRBD2,NA,TRBV6-5,CASSGGRESYNEQFF,TGTGCCAGCAGCGGCGGGAGAGAATCATACAATGAGCAGTTCTTC
TRBJ1-2,TRBD1,once,TRBV30,CAWSAGTGGHGYTF,TGTGCCTGGAGTGCCGGGACAGGGGGTCATGGCTACACCTTC
TRBJ2-1,NA,few,TRBV4-2,CASSQGEDWRDEQFF,TGTGCCAGCAGCCAAGGAGAGGACTGGCGAGATGAGCAGTTCTTC
TRBJ1-1,TRBD1,NA,TRBV10-3,CAISPDRGVAFF,TGTGCCATCAGCCCCGACAGGGGAGTAGCTTTCTTT
TRBJ2-6,NA,NA,TRBV30,CAWSAVGAAGANVLTF,TGTGCCTGGAGTGCAGTAGGGGCGGCTGGGGCCAACGTCCTGACTTTC
TRBJ2-7,TRBD2,NA,TRBV5-1,CASSWTSGRYEQYF,TGCGCCAGCAGCTGGACTAGCGGGAGGTACGAGCAGTACTTC
TRBJ1-6,NA,NA,TRBV6-5,CASSLDGDNSPLHF,TGTGCCAGCAGCCTGGACGGGGATAATTCACCCCTCCACTTT
TRBJ2-3,TRBD2,once,TRBV7-9,CASRRREGLGHTQYF,TGTGCCAGCCGGAGGCGGGAGGGCCTAGGACATACGCAGTATTTT
TRBJ2-1,TRBD2,NA,TRBV7-6,CASSLTSEKYNEQFF,TGTGCCAGCAGCCTGACTAGCGAGAAGTACAATGAGCAGTTCTTC
TRBJ1-5,TRBD1,NA,TRBV28,CASREGGEPGNQPQHF,TGTGCCAGCAGGGAAGGGGGCGAGCCGGGCAATCAGCCCCAGCATTTT
TRBJ1-6,TRBD1,NA,TRBV4-2,CATTSPTGANSPLHF,TGTGCCACCACCAGCCCGACAGGGGCGAATTCACCCCTCCACTTT
TRBJ2-6,NA,NA,TRBV10-3,CAISEPDSFSGANVLTF,TGTGCCATCAGTGAGCCGGACAGTTTCTCTGGGGCCAACGTCCTGACTTTC
TRBJ1-1,TRBD1,NA,TRBV18,CASSLMTGPNTEAFF,TGTGCCAGCTCGCTAATGACAGGGCCTAACACTGAAGCTTTCTTT
TRBJ2-1,NA,once,TRBV24-1,CATSDWDGGEQFF,TGTGCCACCAGTGATTGGGATGGAGGTGAGCAGTTCTTC
TRBJ1-2,TRBD1,NA,TRBV3-1/TRBV3-2,CASSHAGQGRYGYTF,TGTGCCAGCAGCCATGCCGGACAGGGGAGGTATGGCTACACCTTC
TRBJ1-1,TRBD1,NA,TRBV4-1,CASSLGTGPTEAFF,TGCGCCAGCAGCCTGGGGACAGGGCCCACTGAAGCTTTCTTT
TRBJ1-1,NA,once,TRBV5-1,CASSSTGSTEAFF,TGCGCCAGCAGCTCAACAGGGAGCACTGAAGCTTTCTTT
TRBJ2-6,NA,NA,TRBV15,CATSRARDRYFSGANVLTF,TGTGCCACCAGCAGAGCGCGGGACAGATATTTCTCTGGGGCCAACGTCCTGACTTTC
TRBJ2-7,NA,NA,TRBV3-1/TRBV3-2,CASSQSATGVGRQYF,TGTGCCAGCAGCCAAAGTGCGACGGGCGTGGGGCGGCAGTACTTC
TRBJ2-1,NA,once,TRBV24-1,CATSDFPGYNEQFF,TGTGCCACCAGTGATTTTCCGGGTTACAATGAGCAGTTCTTC
TRBJ2-1,NA,NA,TRBV7-2,CASSLGGLLGYNEQFF,TGTGCCAGCAGCTTAGGAGGCTTATTAGGCTACAATGAGCAGTTCTTC
TRBJ2-7,NA,NA,TRBV11-3,CASSLAADDYEQYF,TGTGCCAGCAGCTTAGCAGCGGATGACTACGAGCAGTACTTC
TRBJ1-3,NA,NA,TRBV25-1,CASSFAGSGNTIYF,TGTGCCAGCAGTTTTGCAGGGTCTGGAAACACCATATATTTT
TRBJ2-7,NA,NA,TRBV19,CASHSDRSYEQYF,TGTGCCAGTCACAGCGACAGGTCCTACGAGCAGTACTTC
TRBJ1-4,NA,NA,TRBV6-5,CASSSGVGAEKLFF,TGTGCCAGCAGTTCCGGGGTTGGCGCTGAAAAACTGTTTTTT
TRBJ1-1,TRBD1,NA,TRBV7-2,CASSLEAGGMNTEAFF,TGTGCCAGCAGCTTAGAAGCAGGGGGAATGAACACTGAAGCTTTCTTT
TRBJ2-1,NA,NA,TRBV28,CASSLVASLNEQFF,TGTGCCAGCAGTTTGGTTGCTAGCCTAAATGAGCAGTTCTTC
TRBJ1-6,NA,NA,TRBV19,CASSIDGESSPLHF,TGTGCCAGTAGTATAGATGGGGAGAGTTCACCCCTCCACTTT
TRBJ2-6,NA,NA,TRBV2,CASSAGASGANVLTF,TGTGCCAGCAGTGCAGGGGCGTCTGGGGCCAACGTCCTGACTTTC
TRBJ1-6,NA,NA,TRBV6-5,CASSQGNSPLHF,TGTGCCAGCAGTCAGGGTAATTCACCCCTCCACTTT
TRBJ1-2,TRBD1,NA,TRBV9,CASSVGTGPANYGYTF,TGTGCCAGCAGCGTGGGGACAGGCCCTGCTAACTATGGCTACACCTTC
TRBJ1-1,NA,NA,TRBV5-1,CASSYMEDTEAFF,TGCGCCAGCAGCTACATGGAGGACACTGAAGCTTTCTTT
TRBJ1-5,NA,once,TRBV5-5,CASSSQGGFGNQPQHF,TGTGCCAGCAGCTCTCAGGGAGGGTTTGGCAATCAGCCCCAGCATTTT
TRBJ2-1,TRBD2,few,TRBV9,CASSGAIAGGRNEQFF,TGTGCCAGCAGCGGAGCAATAGCGGGGGGCAGGAATGAGCAGTTCTTC
TRBJ2-3,NA,NA,TRBV7-9,CASSPKIAAPWPYF,TGTGCCAGCAGCCCCAAAATAGCGGCCCCCTGGCCGTATTTT
TRBJ1-4,NA,few,TRBV5-1,CASRTGGASNEKLFF,TGCGCCAGCAGAACGGGGGGCGCTTCTAATGAAAAACTGTTTTTT
TRBJ1-5,TRBD1,NA,TRBV10-3,CASRPGQGASYQPQHF,TGTGCCAGCAGACCGGGACAGGGAGCTTCGTATCAGCCCCAGCATTTT
TRBJ2-1,NA,NA,TRBV5-5,CASSLYQGNEQFF,TGTGCCAGCAGCTTGTATCAGGGCAATGAGCAGTTCTTC
TRBJ1-1,NA,NA,TRBV18,CASSTPGRADGAEAFF,TGTGCCAGCTCAACGCCGGGGAGGGCGGATGGCGCTGAAGCTTTCTTT
TRBJ1-4,NA,NA,TRBV25-1,CASSQGNEKLFF,TGTGCCAGCAGTCAGGGTAATGAAAAACTGTTTTTT
TRBJ2-7,TRBD1,many,TRBV10-3,CAISEGTGAAYEQYF,TGTGCCATCAGTGAGGGGACAGGGGCAGCCTACGAGCAGTACTTC
TRBJ1-2,NA,NA,TRBV6-5,CASSYAVANYGYTF,TGTGCCAGCAGTTACGCCGTAGCTAACTATGGCTACACCTTC
TRBJ2-7,NA,NA,TRBV7-2,CASSFFVSVYEQYF,TGTGCCAGCAGCTTTTTCGTGTCGGTCTACGAGCAGTACTTC
TRBJ1-1,NA,NA,TRBV7-9,CASSPSPSNTEAFF,TGTGCCAGCAGCCCGAGCCCGTCGAACACTGAAGCTTTCTTT